These T cell receptor beta chains were read from a single sample in a study of blood T cell repertoires in COVID-19. Sequenced by immunoSEQ multiplex PCR; TCRdb stores in-frame clones only, minus some. The sample lists a few hundred thousand clones, roughly 90% seen once, with approximately 1% in the top ten. Material for sequencing was PBMCs or T cells enriched from blood (not recorded which). These receptors all come from a woman aged 25 to 39 who had recovered from COVID-19. Each CDR3 is given without its conserved first and last residue.

V gene	J gene	CDR3 protein
TRBV11-3	TRBJ1-1	ASSYGGSGDSNTEAF
TRBV3-1/TRBV3-2	TRBJ2-1	ASTIGSGGTDEQF
TRBV7-3	TRBJ2-3	ASRGASADTQY
TRBV5-1	TRBJ2-1	ASSLSTGERYNEQF
TRBV27	TRBJ2-2	ASSLKLYRAGNTGELF
TRBV7-8	TRBJ2-3	ASSSGTVLGTDTQY
TRBV7-2	TRBJ2-7	ASSGRGLYEQY
TRBV28	TRBJ1-2	ASMGQGTGVINYGYT
TRBV7-9	TRBJ1-4	ASSSKWAHFNEKLF
TRBV4-3	TRBJ2-7	ASSQEGVAAEQY
TRBV6-5	TRBJ1-1	ASSYSTGLDTEAF
TRBV30	TRBJ1-3	AWSLTQGAGNTIY
TRBV6-5	TRBJ1-2	ASSYSGAGGYT
TRBV29-1	TRBJ1-1	SVGTGVDTEAF
TRBV18	TRBJ2-1	ASSGTRTYNEQF
TRBV7-9	TRBJ2-4	ASSLAGLAKNIQY
TRBV19	TRBJ2-4	ASSMWLAGEIKNIQY
TRBV3-1/TRBV3-2	TRBJ1-6	ASSHLKATGQGYNSPLH
TRBV11-3	TRBJ1-2	ASSLGWGTTDNYGYT
TRBV5-1	TRBJ1-6	ASSLVGAAYSPLH
TRBV24-1	TRBJ1-2	ATSDSSGQGAISNYGYT
TRBV14	TRBJ1-2	ASSLSGLGYT
TRBV5-1	TRBJ2-6	ASTATGNSGANVLT
TRBV9	TRBJ2-6	ASSVAMTGFAGANVLT
TRBV9	TRBJ2-7	ASSAGTGVYEQY
TRBV5-4	TRBJ1-1	ASSQTGGRAF
TRBV7-2	TRBJ1-1	ASSLQPGMEAF
TRBV19	TRBJ2-5	ASSIAGGTQY
TRBV29-1	TRBJ2-3	SASVGLAGGTDTQY
TRBV5-1	TRBJ2-7	ASSPGMNAYEQY
TRBV7-3	TRBJ1-6	ASSLQKDSSPLH
TRBV27	TRBJ1-5	ASSVQGKSNQPQH
TRBV4-3	TRBJ1-2	ASSQEVETFYGYT
TRBV24-1	TRBJ1-2	ATSSGTGWASDGYT
TRBV30	TRBJ2-3	AWSVLGVAPDTQY
TRBV6-6	TRBJ2-2	ASSLIAGGNTGELF